The entry below describes one TCR beta chain. In its sample, this clonotype was seen a few times. Its binding antigen is unknown. A much larger clonotype is one base distant, so this may be a read error. This sample was included in a study of blood T cells in healthy people across ages (dated by TCRdb to the mid-2010s). As for the study more broadly: In model experiments, template switching captured about one uniquely barcoded TCR beta cDNA molecule for every two T cells. To avoid experimental bias, donors of different ages were randomly spread across the sequencing lanes. Age-related changes in TCR beta repertoire diversity were measured in the study by deep sequencing normalized with unique cDNA molecular identifiers. The study analyzed two additional independent replicas of 1 million unique cDNA reads from the same blood draw for two donors, one aged 18 to 29 and one aged 80 or older. Four age groups were formed from the donors: young (average approximately 15 years), middle-aged (approximately 40), aged (approximately 60) and long-lived (around 82). Broad study findings and their caveats: Because the CMV infection status of the donors was unknown, age-related changes in expanded clonotypes may potentially have been confounded. Conclusive comparison of naive and antigen-experienced compartments was prevented by the profiling of bulk unsorted PBMCs. As age increased, observed TCR beta diversity per million T cells dropped in a roughly linear way, and a significant reduction was already evident by age about 40. Observed TCR beta diversity correlated strongly with the percentage of naive T cells measured by flow cytometry. Estimates of total diversity based on one million sequenced T cells were considered lower bounds and underestimates. The long-lived group showed more naive CD4+ T cells, fewer expanded clones and increased TCR diversity than the aged group, suggesting age selection.

The CDR3 goes from the cysteine to the phenylalanine over 12 residues. The retained sequence is limited to the CDR3, 36 bases, with the frame set at the first base. Relative to germline, V is 3 bases shorter and J is 3 bases shorter, with 6 bases between their ends. For CDR1 and CDR2, the germline V gene (reference sequence) lists DFQATT and SNEGSKA. Libraries were made using 5' RACE. Sequencing instrument: Illumina HiSeq 2500. A second PCR of roughly 7 to 11 cycles was run with a J-beta primer mix and a sample-barcoded 5' primer. Each TCR beta cDNA molecule received a unique molecular identifier from a template-switch 5' adaptor carrying 12 random nucleotides. At least 2.5 million CDR3-containing paired-end reads were obtained from each sample. First-strand cDNA was synthesized from all RNA with the Mint cDNA synthesis kit, primed by a TRBC-specific oligonucleotide. All cDNA was treated with uracil-DNA glycosylase and then went through a first 18-cycle PCR with the universal primers M1SS and BC2_uni_R. The source study handled its data this way. Each sample was normalized by randomly selecting 1 million high-quality reads, each carrying a distinct molecular identifier. Reads with shared molecular identifiers were discarded instead of being binned into consensus sequences. CDR3 identification, clonotype clustering and error correction used MiTCR with a Q25 quality threshold and the strictest error-elimination algorithm. Lower-bound total TCR beta diversity was estimated with a nonparametric unseen species model using Euler transformation. The public reads were reprocessed in TCRdb via fastp at Q25 and MiXCR, keeping in-frame beta chains. Rows with one shared CDR3 protein collapse into an entry with the most common genes and DNA. What appears here as the V and J calls and clone size reflects TCRdb's work, not the paper's. For this sample the table gives roughly 800,000 distinct CDR3 sequences, of which about 37% were detected only once. The top ten clonotypes cover 10% to 15% of the sample.

The 39 donors, aged about 6 to 95 years, were systemically healthy Caucasian individuals from Russia. About 9.8 milliliters of peripheral blood were drawn from each donor into EDTA-treated Vacutainer tubes. Ficoll-Paque density-gradient centrifugation was used to isolate PBMCs, with at least 6 million per sample. Total RNA was extracted from PBMCs with Trizol reagent, with at least 6 micrograms obtained per sample. The percentages of naive CD45RAhigh/CD27high T cells were determined by flow cytometry on a PBMC aliquot from every donor. The sequenced sample consisted of blood. The chain couples TRBV20-1 to TRBJ2-1, and possibly TRBD2, on 5 matching bases. The sequence was obtained from a man aged 18-30 years in good health. The CDR3 region: CSASGVYNEQFF. The nucleotides read TGCAGTGCTAGCGGGGTCTACAATGAGCAGTTCTTC.